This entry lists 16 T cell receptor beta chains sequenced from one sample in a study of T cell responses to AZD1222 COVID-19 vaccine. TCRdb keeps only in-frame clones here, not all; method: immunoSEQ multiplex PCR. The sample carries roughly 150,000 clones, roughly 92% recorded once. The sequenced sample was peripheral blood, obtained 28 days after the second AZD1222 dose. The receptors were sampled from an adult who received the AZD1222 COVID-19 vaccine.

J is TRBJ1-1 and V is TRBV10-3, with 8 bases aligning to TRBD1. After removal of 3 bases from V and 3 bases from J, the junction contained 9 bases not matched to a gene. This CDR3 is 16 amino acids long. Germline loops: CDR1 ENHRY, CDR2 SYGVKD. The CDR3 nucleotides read TGTGCCATCAGTGAACGATCAGGGGGCGCGTACACTGAAGCTTTCTTT. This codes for CAISERSGGAYTEAFF.

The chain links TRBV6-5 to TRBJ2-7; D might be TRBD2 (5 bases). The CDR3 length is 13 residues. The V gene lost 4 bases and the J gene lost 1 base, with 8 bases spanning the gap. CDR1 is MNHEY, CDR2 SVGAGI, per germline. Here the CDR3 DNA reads TGTGCCAGCAGTTTCGGCGGGTCCTACGAGCAGTACTTC. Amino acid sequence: CASSFGGSYEQYF.

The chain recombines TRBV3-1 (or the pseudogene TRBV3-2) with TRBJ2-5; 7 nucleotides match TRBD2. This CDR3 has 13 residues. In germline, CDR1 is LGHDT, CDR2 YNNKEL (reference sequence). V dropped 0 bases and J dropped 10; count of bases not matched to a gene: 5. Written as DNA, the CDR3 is TGTGCCAGCAGCCAAGAAGGGACTACACACCAGTACTTC. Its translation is CASSQEGTTHQYF.

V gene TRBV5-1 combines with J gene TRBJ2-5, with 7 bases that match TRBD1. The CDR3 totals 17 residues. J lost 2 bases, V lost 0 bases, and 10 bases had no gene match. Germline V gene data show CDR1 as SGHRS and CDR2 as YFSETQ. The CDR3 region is CASSLAGAAGGQETQYF. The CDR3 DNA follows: TGCGCCAGCAGCTTGGCGGGTGCTGCAGGGGGTCAAGAGACCCAGTACTTC.

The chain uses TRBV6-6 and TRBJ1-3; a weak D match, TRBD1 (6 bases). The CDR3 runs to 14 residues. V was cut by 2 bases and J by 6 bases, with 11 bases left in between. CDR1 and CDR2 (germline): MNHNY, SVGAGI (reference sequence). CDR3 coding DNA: TGTGCCAGCAGTTACGGACCAGGGGCAAACACCATATATTTT. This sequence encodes CASSYGPGANTIYF.

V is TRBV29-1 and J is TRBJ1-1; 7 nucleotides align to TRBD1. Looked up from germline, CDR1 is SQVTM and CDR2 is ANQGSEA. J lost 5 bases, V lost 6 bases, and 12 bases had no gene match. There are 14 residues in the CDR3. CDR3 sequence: CSVSGYRGLTEAFF. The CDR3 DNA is TGCAGCGTCTCGGGGTACAGGGGTTTAACTGAAGCTTTCTTT.

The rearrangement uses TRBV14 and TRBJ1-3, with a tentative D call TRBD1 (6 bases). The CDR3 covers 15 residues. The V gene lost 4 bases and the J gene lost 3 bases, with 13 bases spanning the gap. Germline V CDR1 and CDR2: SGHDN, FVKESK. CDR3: CASSPKGGSGNTIYF. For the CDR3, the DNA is TGTGCCAGCAGCCCCAAGGGGGGCAGTGGAAACACCATATATTTT.

CDR3 sequence: CASSVVARGVNEQFF. Here the CDR3 DNA reads TGTGCCAGCAGCGTAGTGGCTAGGGGGGTCAATGAGCAGTTCTTC. The genes are TRBV9 and TRBJ2-1; D possibly uses TRBD1 or TRBD2 (6 bases each). Germline CDR1 reads SGDLS; CDR2 reads YYNGEE. The CDR3 extends over 15 amino acids. The V end lost 0 bases, the J end lost 6 bases, and 13 bases lay between the germline ends.

The CDR3 DNA sequence: TGTGCCAGCGGTTGGACCCTGAGAGCTAACTATGGCTACACCTTC. Its protein is CASGWTLRANYGYTF. V is TRBV7-2 and J is TRBJ1-2; D gene uncertain. Germline V CDR1 and CDR2: SGHTA, FQGNSA. The length of the CDR3 is 15 residues. Trimming took 8 bases from V and 0 from J, leaving 16 bases between them.

Here the CDR3 reads CASSWGLAGALTDTQYF. The CDR3 nucleotides read TGTGCCAGCAGCTGGGGGCTAGCGGGGGCACTCACAGATACGCAGTATTTT. V and J are TRBV5-6 and TRBJ2-3, with 10 bases that match TRBD2. V was clipped by 3 bases and J by 2 bases; unmatched bases: 9. The germline V gene has CDR1 SGHDT and CDR2 YYEEEE. The CDR3 loop spans 17 amino acids.

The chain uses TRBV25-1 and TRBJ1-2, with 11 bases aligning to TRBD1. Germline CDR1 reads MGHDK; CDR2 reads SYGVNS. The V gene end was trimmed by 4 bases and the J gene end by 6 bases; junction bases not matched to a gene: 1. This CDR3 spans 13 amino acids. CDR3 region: CASSGGQGDGYTF. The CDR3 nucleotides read TGTGCCAGCAGTGGGGGACAGGGGGATGGCTACACCTTC.

The CDR3 sequence is CAISEDQLSSYEQYF. Written as DNA, the CDR3 is TGTGCCATCAGTGAGGACCAACTCTCCTCCTACGAGCAGTACTTC. This chain uses TRBV10-3 with TRBJ2-7; no reliable D call. The CDR3 length is 15 residues. The V and J ends lost 2 bases and 0 bases respectively, with 11 bases between them. Germline lookup yields CDR1 ENHRY and CDR2 SYGVKD.

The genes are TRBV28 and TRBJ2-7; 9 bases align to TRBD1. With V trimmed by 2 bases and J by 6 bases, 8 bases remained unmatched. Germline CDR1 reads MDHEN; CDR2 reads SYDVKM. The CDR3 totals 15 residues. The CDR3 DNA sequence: TGTGCCAGCAGTTTACCGGGACAGGGTCAGGGCGAGCAGTACTTC. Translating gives CASSLPGQGQGEQYF.

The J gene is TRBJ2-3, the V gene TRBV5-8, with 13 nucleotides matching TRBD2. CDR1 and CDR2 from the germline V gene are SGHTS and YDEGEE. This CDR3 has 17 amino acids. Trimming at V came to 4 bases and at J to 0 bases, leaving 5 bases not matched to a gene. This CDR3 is CASSRRTSGRSTDTQYF. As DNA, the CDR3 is TGTGCCAGCAGCCGGAGGACTAGCGGGAGAAGCACAGATACGCAGTATTTT.

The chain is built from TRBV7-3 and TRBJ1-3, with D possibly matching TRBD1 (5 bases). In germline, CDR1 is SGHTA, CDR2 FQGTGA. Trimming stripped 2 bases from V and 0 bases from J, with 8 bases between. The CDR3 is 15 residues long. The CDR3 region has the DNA TGTGCCAGCAGCTTAGGACACAGCTCTGGAAACACCATATATTTT. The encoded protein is CASSLGHSSGNTIYF.

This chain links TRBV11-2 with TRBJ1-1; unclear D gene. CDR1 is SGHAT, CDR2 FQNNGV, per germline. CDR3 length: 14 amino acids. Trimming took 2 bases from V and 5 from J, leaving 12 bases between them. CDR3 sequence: CASSLYGVETEAFF. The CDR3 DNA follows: TGTGCCAGCAGCTTATACGGCGTGGAGACTGAAGCTTTCTTT.